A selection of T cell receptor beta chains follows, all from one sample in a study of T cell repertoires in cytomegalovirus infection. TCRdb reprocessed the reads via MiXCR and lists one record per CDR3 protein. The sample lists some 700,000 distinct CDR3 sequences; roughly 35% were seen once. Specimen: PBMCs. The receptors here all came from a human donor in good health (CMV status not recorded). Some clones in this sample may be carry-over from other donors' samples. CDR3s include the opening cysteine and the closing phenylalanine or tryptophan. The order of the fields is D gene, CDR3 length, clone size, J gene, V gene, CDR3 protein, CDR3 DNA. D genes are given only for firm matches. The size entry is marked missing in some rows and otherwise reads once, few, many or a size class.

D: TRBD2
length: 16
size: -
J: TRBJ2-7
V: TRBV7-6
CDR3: CASSSDGLAGGYEQYF
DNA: TGTGCCAGCAGCTCTGATGGACTAGCGGGGGGTTACGAGCAGTACTTC

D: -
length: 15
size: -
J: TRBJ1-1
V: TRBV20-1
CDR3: CSAISPTGSGAEAFF
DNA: TGCAGTGCTATATCTCCTACAGGGAGCGGGGCTGAAGCTTTCTTT

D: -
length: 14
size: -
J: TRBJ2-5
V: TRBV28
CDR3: CASGGGGAQETQYF
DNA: TGTGCCAGCGGGGGGGGGGGGGCCCAAGAGACCCAGTACTTC

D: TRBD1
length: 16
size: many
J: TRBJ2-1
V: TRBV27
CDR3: CASSPGTGVDYNEQFF
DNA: TGTGCCAGCAGTCCGGGGACAGGGGTCGACTACAATGAGCAGTTCTTC

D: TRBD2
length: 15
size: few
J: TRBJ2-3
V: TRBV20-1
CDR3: CSASGLAFPGDTQYF
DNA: TGCAGTGCTAGCGGACTAGCGTTCCCGGGCGATACGCAGTATTTT

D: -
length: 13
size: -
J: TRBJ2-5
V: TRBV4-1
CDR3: CASSQVGGETQYF
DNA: TGCGCCAGCAGCCAAGTAGGGGGGGAGACCCAGTACTTC

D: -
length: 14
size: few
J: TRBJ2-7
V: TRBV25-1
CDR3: CASSEEVGNGEQYF
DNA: TGTGCCAGCAGTGAAGAAGTAGGGAACGGCGAGCAGTACTTC

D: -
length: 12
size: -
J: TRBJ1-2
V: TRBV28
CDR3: CASRRVGYGYTF
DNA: TGTGCCAGCAGAAGGGTGGGCTATGGCTACACCTTC

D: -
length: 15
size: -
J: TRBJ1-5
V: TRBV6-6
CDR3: CASPRLLPRRHPQHF
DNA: TGTGCCAGCCCCCGACTACTTCCGAGGAGACACCCCCAGCATTTT

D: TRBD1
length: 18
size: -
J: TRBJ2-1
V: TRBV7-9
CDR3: CASSPGSLAGGTYNEQFF
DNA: TGTGCCAGCAGCCCCGGGTCTTTGGCAGGGGGTACCTACAATGAGCAGTTCTTC

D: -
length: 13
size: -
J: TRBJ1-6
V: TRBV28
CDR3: CAIRGSFNSPLHF
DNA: TGTGCCATTCGGGGGTCATTTAATTCACCCCTCCACTTT

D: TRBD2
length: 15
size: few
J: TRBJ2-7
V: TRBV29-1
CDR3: CSVEVAGDELYEQYF
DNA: TGCAGCGTTGAAGTAGCGGGAGATGAACTTTACGAGCAGTACTTC

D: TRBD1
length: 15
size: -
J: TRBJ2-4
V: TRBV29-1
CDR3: CSVKDRDRAKNIQYF
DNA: TGCAGCGTCAAGGACAGGGATCGAGCCAAAAACATTCAGTACTTC

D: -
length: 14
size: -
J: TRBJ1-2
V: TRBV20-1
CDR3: CSVPQGEGNYGYTF
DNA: TGCAGTGTCCCACAGGGCGAGGGTAACTATGGCTACACCTTC

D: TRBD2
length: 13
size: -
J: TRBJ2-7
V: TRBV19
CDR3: CASRPSGAYEHYF
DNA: TGTGCCAGTAGGCCTAGCGGAGCCTACGAGCATTACTTC

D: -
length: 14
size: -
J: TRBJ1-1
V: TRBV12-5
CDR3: CASGKDQGNTEAFF
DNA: TGTGCTAGTGGCAAAGATCAAGGGAACACTGAAGCTTTCTTT

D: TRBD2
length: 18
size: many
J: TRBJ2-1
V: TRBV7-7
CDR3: CASSFGSGGPATYNEQFF
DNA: TGTGCTAGCAGCTTCGGGAGCGGGGGGCCCGCTACCTACAATGAGCAGTTCTTC

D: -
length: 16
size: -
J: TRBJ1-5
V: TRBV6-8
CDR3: CASSPIQGFGNQPQHF
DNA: TGTGCCAGCAGTCCGATACAGGGTTTCGGCAATCAGCCCCAGCATTTT

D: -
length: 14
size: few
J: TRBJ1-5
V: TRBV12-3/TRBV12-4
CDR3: CASSHELGYQPQHF
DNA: TGTGCCAGCAGCCACGAACTAGGTTATCAGCCCCAGCATTTT

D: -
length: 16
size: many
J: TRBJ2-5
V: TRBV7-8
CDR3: CASSLTHQGPQETQYF
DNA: TGTGCCAGCAGCTTAACCCACCAGGGCCCCCAAGAGACCCAGTACTTC

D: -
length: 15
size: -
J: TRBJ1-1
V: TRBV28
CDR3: CASSALDSLNTEAFF
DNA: TGTGCCAGCAGTGCCCTGGACAGTTTAAACACTGAAGCTTTCTTT

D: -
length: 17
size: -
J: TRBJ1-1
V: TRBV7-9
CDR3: CASRTTGSPSVNTEAFF
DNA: TGTGCCAGCAGAACTACAGGTTCACCGTCGGTGAACACTGAAGCTTTCTTT

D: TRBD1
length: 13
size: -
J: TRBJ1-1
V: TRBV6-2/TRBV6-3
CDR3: CASSFRQGDEAFF
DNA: TGTGCCAGCAGCTTCAGACAGGGGGATGAAGCTTTCTTT

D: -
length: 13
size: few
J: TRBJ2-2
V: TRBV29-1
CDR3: CSGVQEAYGELFF
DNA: TGCAGCGGGGTACAGGAGGCATACGGGGAGCTGTTTTTT

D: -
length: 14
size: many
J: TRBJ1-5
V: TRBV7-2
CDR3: CASSFQPVGQPQHF
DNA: TGTGCCAGCAGCTTCCAGCCAGTCGGTCAGCCCCAGCATTTT

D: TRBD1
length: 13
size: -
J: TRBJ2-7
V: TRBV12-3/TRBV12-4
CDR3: CARSHNRGLEKYF
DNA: TGTGCCAGAAGTCACAACAGGGGGCTCGAGAAGTACTTC

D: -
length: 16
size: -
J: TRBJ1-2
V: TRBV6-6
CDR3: CASSHGAAHLNYGYTF
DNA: TGTGCCAGCAGTCATGGGGCGGCCCACCTTAACTATGGCTACACCTTC

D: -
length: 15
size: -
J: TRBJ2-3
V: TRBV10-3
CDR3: CAISDRGGGTDTQYF
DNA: TGTGCCATCAGTGACAGGGGGGGTGGCACAGATACGCAGTATTTT

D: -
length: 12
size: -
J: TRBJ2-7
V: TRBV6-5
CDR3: CASSSVPYEQYF
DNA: TGTGCCAGCTCTTCAGTACCCTACGAGCAGTACTTC

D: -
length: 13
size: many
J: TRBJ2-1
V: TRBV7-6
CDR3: CASSQRDYNEQFF
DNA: TGTGCCAGCAGCCAAAGGGATTACAATGAGCAGTTCTTC

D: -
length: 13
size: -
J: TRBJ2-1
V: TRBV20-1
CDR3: CSARASRFNEQFF
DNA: TGCAGTGCTAGAGCCTCGCGATTCAATGAGCAGTTCTTC

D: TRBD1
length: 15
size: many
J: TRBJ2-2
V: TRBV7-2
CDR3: CASSATGANTGELFF
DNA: TGTGCCAGCAGCGCCACAGGGGCTAACACCGGGGAGCTGTTTTTT

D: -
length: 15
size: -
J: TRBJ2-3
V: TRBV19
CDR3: CASSIDLDFTDTQYF
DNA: TGTGCCAGTAGTATAGATCTGGATTTCACAGATACGCAGTATTTT

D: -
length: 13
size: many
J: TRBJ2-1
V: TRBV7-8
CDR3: CASSARQAGEQFF
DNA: TGTGCCAGCAGCGCGCGACAGGCAGGGGAGCAGTTCTTC

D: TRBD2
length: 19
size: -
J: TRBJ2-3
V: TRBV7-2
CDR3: CASSLRPPASGGSTDTQYF
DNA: TGTGCCAGCAGCTTACGGCCGCCGGCTAGCGGGGGTAGCACAGATACGCAGTATTTT

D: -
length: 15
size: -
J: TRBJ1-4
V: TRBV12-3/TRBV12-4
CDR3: CASCAERLANEKLFF
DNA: TGTGCCAGCTGTGCGGAGCGCCTGGCTAATGAAAAACTGTTTTTT

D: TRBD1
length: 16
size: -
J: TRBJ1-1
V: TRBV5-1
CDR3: CASSSTPGTGGTEAFF
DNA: TGCGCCAGCAGCTCTACCCCCGGGACAGGGGGCACTGAAGCTTTCTTT

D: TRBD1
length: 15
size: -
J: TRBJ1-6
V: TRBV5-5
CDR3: CASSWEDRAGSPLHF
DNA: TGTGCCAGCAGCTGGGAGGACAGGGCAGGGTCACCCCTCCACTTT

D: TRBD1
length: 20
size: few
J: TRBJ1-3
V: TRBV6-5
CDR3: CASSYYVPNQDRVFGNTIYF
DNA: TGTGCCAGCAGTTACTACGTCCCAAACCAAGACAGGGTCTTTGGAAACACCATATATTTT

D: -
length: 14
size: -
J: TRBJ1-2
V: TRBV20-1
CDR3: CSARDQTSNYGYTF
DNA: TGCAGTGCTAGAGATCAAACTTCGAACTATGGCTACACCTTC

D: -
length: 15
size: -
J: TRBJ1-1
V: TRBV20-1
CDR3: CSKLLTRLLNTEAFF
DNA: TGCAGTAAGTTGCTCACTCGACTCCTGAACACTGAAGCTTTCTTT

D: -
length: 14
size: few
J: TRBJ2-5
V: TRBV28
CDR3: CASSLVTHRETQYF
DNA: TGTGCCAGCAGTTTAGTCACCCACAGGGAGACCCAGTACTTC

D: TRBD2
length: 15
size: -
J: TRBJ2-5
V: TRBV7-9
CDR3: CASSHNGGVQETQYF
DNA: TGTGCCAGCAGCCATAACGGGGGGGTACAAGAGACCCAGTACTTC

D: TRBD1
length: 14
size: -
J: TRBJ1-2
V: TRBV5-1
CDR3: CASSLRQGPGGYTF
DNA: TGCGCCAGCAGCTTGCGACAGGGGCCGGGTGGCTACACCTTC

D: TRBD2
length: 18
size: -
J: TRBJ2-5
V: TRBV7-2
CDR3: CASSTPESGGPWGETQYF
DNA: TGTGCCAGCAGTACCCCGGAGAGCGGGGGCCCATGGGGGGAGACCCAGTACTTC

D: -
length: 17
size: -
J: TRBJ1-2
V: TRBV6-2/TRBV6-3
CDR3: CASSRRGSRGTNYGYTF
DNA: TGTGCCAGCAGTCGTCGGGGCTCAAGAGGTACTAACTATGGCTACACCTTC

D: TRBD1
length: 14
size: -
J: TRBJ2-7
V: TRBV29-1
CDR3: CSVLPRTGGYEQYF
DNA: TGCAGCGTTCTTCCCCGAACAGGGGGCTACGAGCAGTACTTC

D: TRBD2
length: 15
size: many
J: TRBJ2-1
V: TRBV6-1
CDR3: CASSDTSGGFNEQFF
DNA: TGTGCCAGCAGTGATACTAGCGGGGGGTTCAATGAGCAGTTCTTC

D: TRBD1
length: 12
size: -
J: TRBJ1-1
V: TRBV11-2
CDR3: CATGSGGTEAFF
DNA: TGTGCGACGGGGTCAGGGGGCACTGAAGCTTTCTTT

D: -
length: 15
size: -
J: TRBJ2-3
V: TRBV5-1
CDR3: CASSFRGSGTDTQYF
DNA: TGCGCCAGCAGCTTTCGGGGGTCTGGCACAGATACGCAGTATTTT

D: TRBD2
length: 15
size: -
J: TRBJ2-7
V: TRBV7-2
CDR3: CASSFSLAGDYEQYF
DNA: TGTGCCAGCAGCTTTTCTCTAGCGGGGGACTACGAGCAGTACTTC

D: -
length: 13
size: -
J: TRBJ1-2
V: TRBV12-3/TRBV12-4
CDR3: CASSPDVSQGYTF
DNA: TGTGCCAGCAGCCCGGACGTTTCTCAAGGCTACACCTTC

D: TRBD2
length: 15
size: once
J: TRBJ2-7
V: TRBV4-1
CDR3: CASSQAPSGSYEQYF
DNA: TGCGCCAGCAGCCAAGCTCCTAGCGGGAGCTACGAGCAGTACTTC

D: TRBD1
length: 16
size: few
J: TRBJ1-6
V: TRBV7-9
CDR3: CASSLATGGWNSPLHF
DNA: TGTGCCAGCAGCTTAGCTACAGGGGGCTGGAATTCACCCCTCCACTTT

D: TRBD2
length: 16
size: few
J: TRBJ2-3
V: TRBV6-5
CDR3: CASRAGLAHSTDTQYF
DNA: TGTGCCAGCAGGGCGGGACTAGCGCACAGCACAGATACGCAGTATTTT